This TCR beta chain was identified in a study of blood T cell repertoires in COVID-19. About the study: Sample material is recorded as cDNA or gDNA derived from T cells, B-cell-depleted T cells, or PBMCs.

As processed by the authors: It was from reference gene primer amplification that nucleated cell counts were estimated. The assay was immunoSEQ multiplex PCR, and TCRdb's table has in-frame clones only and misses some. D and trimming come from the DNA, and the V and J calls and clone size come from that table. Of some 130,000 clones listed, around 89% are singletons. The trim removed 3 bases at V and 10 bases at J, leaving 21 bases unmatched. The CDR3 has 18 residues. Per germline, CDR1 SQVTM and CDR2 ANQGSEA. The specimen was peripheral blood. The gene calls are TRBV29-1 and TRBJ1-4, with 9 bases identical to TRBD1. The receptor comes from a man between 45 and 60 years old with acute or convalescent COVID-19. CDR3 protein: CSVEDRGVRAGDYGKLFF. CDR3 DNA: TGCAGCGTTGAGGACAGGGGAGTCCGAGCGGGGGATTATGGAAAACTGTTTTTT.